This TCR beta chain was captured by sequencing in a study of OX40 agonist ivuxolimab in advanced cancers. Study overall: Therapy given before enrollment (anti-PD-1, anti-PD-L1 or anti-CTLA-4) was allowed, and over 35% had some.

CDR1 and CDR2 (germline): ENHRY, SYGVKD. Trimming removed 3 bases from V and 5 bases from J; junction bases left unmatched: 10. The CDR3 loop spans 15 amino acids. Here immunoSEQ multiplex PCR was the method, and the copy in TCRdb shows in-frame clones only, minus some. Among roughly 90,000 clones listed, approximately 90% were seen once. The receptor was derived from an adult with an advanced solid tumor such as melanoma, head and neck, liver or kidney cancer. This chain connects TRBV10-3 to TRBJ2-7, with 7 bases fitting TRBD1. The specimen was CD4+ or CD8+ T cells sorted from blood, collected in a trial of the OX40 agonist ivuxolimab. This chain's CDR3 is CAISDLRGTGDEQYF. Here the CDR3 DNA reads TGTGCCATCAGTGACCTGAGGGGTACAGGGGACGAGCAGTACTTC.